Sequencing of this T cell receptor (beta chain) was carried out in a study of shared clonotypes between healthy human individuals. In germline, CDR1 is MDHEN, CDR2 SYDVKM. Trimming pared 2 bases from V and 10 bases from J, leaving 9 bases between. The CDR3 runs 12 residues. Regarding the study as a whole: Rarefaction demonstrated incomplete sorted-subset sequencing despite large depth.

The repertoire was sequenced with immunoSEQ multiplex PCR; TCRdb's copy has only in-frame clones and lacks some. The sample contains some 2.4 million clones, approximately 93% of which appear only once. Notes on this clone: Its specificity is unknown.

The sample taken for sequencing was naive CD4+ T cells from PBMCs. The subset here: CD45RA+ positively selected. The receptor was derived from a man aged 18 to 30 in good health. Some clones in this sample may be carry-over from other donors' samples. V is TRBV28 and J is TRBJ2-1; D remains ambiguous. The CDR3 is CASSLSGKEQFF. The DNA of the CDR3 is TGTGCCAGCAGTTTAAGTGGGAAAGAGCAGTTCTTC.